Sequencing of this T cell receptor beta chain was carried out in a study of T cell responses to AZD1222 COVID-19 vaccine. Findings of the study overall: Clonal diversity may have been underestimated in mostly white British donors. Regions left unmutated in variants are reportedly the target of nearly half of spike-specific TCRs.

A word on this clone: Its antigen is not identified.

The CDR3 has 12 residues. V was cut by 6 bases and J by 5 bases, with 10 bases left in between. Sequencing used immunoSEQ multiplex PCR; TCRdb keeps in-frame clones, though not all of them. The sample carries 95,000 to 120,000 clones, just over 85% recorded once. Sequencing was performed on peripheral blood, taken on day 0 of AZD1222 vaccination. This chain uses TRBV12-3 or TRBV12-4 with TRBJ1-2; D gene unclear. This clonotype was sampled from an adult in good health. CDR3 nucleotide sequence: TGTGCCAGCAGCCTAACCCCTTATGGCTACACCTTC. This codes for CASSLTPYGYTF.